The 3 T cell receptor beta chains reported below all come from one sample, sequenced in a study of blood T cell repertoires in COVID-19. Sequenced by immunoSEQ multiplex PCR; TCRdb stores in-frame clones only, minus some. The table has about 50,000 clones, 85% to 95% seen once; the top ten hold nearly 10%. The sample consisted of peripheral blood. These receptors came from a woman older than 75 with acute or convalescent COVID-19.

V is TRBV4-1 and J is TRBJ1-2; TRBD1 agrees at 7 bases. The ends lost 4 bases at V and 5 bases at J; junction bases unmatched: 7. Germline V gene data show CDR1 as MGHRA and CDR2 as YSYEKL. This CDR3 contains 14 residues. CDR3 protein: CASSLPGQKYGYTF. DNA of the CDR3: TGCGCCAGCAGCCTTCCGGGACAGAAGTATGGCTACACCTTC.

This chain links TRBV27 with TRBJ1-6; the D gene is possibly TRBD1 (6 bases). V gave up 4 bases and J gave up 7 bases, with 14 bases separating them. From germline, CDR1 is MNHEY and CDR2 SMNVEV (reference sequence). This CDR3 spans 15 amino acids. The chain's CDR3 is CASSSWTETNSPLHF. The CDR3 DNA is TGTGCCAGCAGTTCATGGACAGAAACCAATTCACCCCTCCACTTT.

This chain connects TRBV30 to TRBJ1-1; 8 bases fit TRBD1. Trimming removed 3 bases from V and 4 bases from J; junction bases left unmatched: 7. The CDR3 is 14 residues long. Germline V lookup: CDR1 GTSNPN, CDR2 SVGIG (reference sequence). The CDR3 DNA is TGTGCCTGGAGGTCAGGGGGCGACGGCACTGAAGCTTTCTTT. Residues: CAWRSGGDGTEAFF.